Below are 9 T cell receptor beta chains sequenced from a single sample in a study of T-cell reconstitution after alpha-beta-depleted transplantation in children. A library of TCRbeta sequences, prepared with unique molecular identifiers, was generated. TCRdb passed the PCR reads through MiXCR, listing each CDR3 protein once. The table records fewer than 500,000 distinct CDR3 sequences, 43% of them present only once. Sequenced material: PBMCs, taken before TCRalphabeta/CD19-depleted stem cell transplant. The source is a girl between 2 and 10 years old with aplastic anemia, due to receive a stem cell transplant.

The chain uses TRBV7-9 and TRBJ2-1, with a weak D call TRBD1 (6 bases). With 5 bases removed from V and 5 bases from J, the gap between germline ends came to 13 bases. Germline-derived CDR1 and CDR2 are SEHNR and FQNEAQ (reference sequence). This CDR3 is 14 amino acids long. The CDR3 DNA sequence: TGTGCCAGCAGCACAACCGGGACAAACAATGAGCAGTTCTTC. This codes for CASSTTGTNNEQFF.

This clonotype was counted only a few times. V usage is TRBV12-3 or TRBV12-4 and J usage is TRBJ2-7, with 12 bases identical to TRBD2. After removal of 6 bases from V and 2 bases from J, the junction contained 5 bases not matched to a gene. The CDR3 has 15 residues. The chain's CDR3 is CASSYRTSGTYEQYF. The CDR3 DNA reads as TGTGCCAGCAGCTATCGGACTAGCGGGACCTACGAGCAGTACTTC.

The chain links TRBV15 to TRBJ2-1; D is possibly TRBD1 or TRBD2 (5 bases each). Trimming left V 0 bases short and J 10 bases short, with 7 bases between. The CDR3 consists of 12 residues. CDR1 and CDR2 (germline): LNHNV, YYDKDF (reference sequence). CDR3 protein: CATSRDRGEQFF. The DNA of the CDR3 is TGTGCCACCAGCAGAGATCGGGGCGAGCAGTTCTTC.

The chain couples TRBV2 to TRBJ1-2; D may be TRBD1 (5 bases). In germline, CDR1 is SNHLY, CDR2 FYNNEI. Trimming left V 6 bases short and J 4 bases short, with 9 bases between. The CDR3 has 12 amino acids. The CDR3 here is CASRGDFYGYTF. In DNA form, the CDR3 reads TGTGCCAGCAGAGGGGATTTCTATGGCTACACCTTC.

V usage is TRBV12-3 or TRBV12-4 and J usage is TRBJ2-1, with D unclear. The CDR3 loop spans 16 amino acids. The V gene lost 5 bases and the J gene lost 0 bases, with 14 bases spanning the gap. CDR3 nucleotides: TGTGCCAGCAGTGTGTCGAGTAGGAGCTCCTACAATGAGCAGTTCTTC. This translates into CASSVSSRSSYNEQFF.

This chain joins TRBV28 and TRBJ2-7; D not certain. Per the germline V gene, CDR1 is MDHEN and CDR2 is SYDVKM. CDR3 length equals 12 residues. V was clipped by 10 bases and J by 1 base, with 11 bases between them. CDR3 bases: TGTGCCACTAACGTTGGATCCTACGAGCAGTACTTC. Translating it yields CATNVGSYEQYF.

This clonotype was observed a few times. The CDR3 reads CASSLGTAPVQETQYF. In DNA form, the CDR3 reads TGTGCCAGCAGCTTGGGTACGGCGCCAGTTCAAGAGACCCAGTACTTC. The chain uses TRBV5-5 and TRBJ2-5; no definite D call. V lost 0 bases to trimming and J lost 2 bases, with 14 bases between them. Per the germline V gene, CDR1 is SGHKS and CDR2 is YYEKEE (reference sequence). CDR3 length: 16 residues. Using reference TRBV5-5 and TRBJ2-5 for the parts outside the CDR3, the full variable domain is DAGVTQSPTHLIKTRGQQVTLRCSPISGHKSVSWYQQVLGQGPQFIFQYYEKEERGRGNFPDRFSARQFPNYSSELNVNALLLGDSALYLCASSLGTAPVQETQYFGPGTRLLVL.

V usage is TRBV6-5 and J usage is TRBJ1-2; D call uncertain. The ends were cut back, 2 bases at V and 5 bases at J, with 9 bases in the middle. The CDR3 runs to 13 residues. Germline assignment: CDR1 MNHEY and CDR2 SVGAGI. In DNA, the CDR3 is TGTGCCAGCAGTTACATTGGGCAGTATGGCTACACCTTC. Translation gives CASSYIGQYGYTF.

The chain combines TRBV28 with TRBJ2-7; weak D call: TRBD1 (5 bases). The CDR3 has 12 amino acids. CDR1 and CDR2 from the germline V gene are MDHEN and SYDVKM. The V end was cut by 5 bases, the J end by 12 bases, with 17 bases between. This CDR3 reads CASSLDSASRYF. CDR3 bases: TGTGCCAGCAGTCTCGACAGCGCCTCAAGGTACTTC.